Below, 24 T cell receptor beta chains from the same sample are listed, as sequenced in a study of cytomegalovirus exposure and HLA in healthy donors. PCR was performed using 60 Vbeta and 13 Jbeta primers. Measured with immunoSEQ multiplex PCR; TCRdb has only the in-frame clones, and not every one. The sample includes about 110,000 clones, roughly 73% seen only once; the top ten take approximately 0.9%. Source material: PBMCs. These receptor sequences come from a woman in her thirties in good health and CMV-seronegative.

The V and J genes are TRBV6-5 and TRBJ2-3; tentatively, D is TRBD2 (6 bases). This CDR3 is built from 14 residues. Germline V gene data show CDR1 as MNHEY and CDR2 as SVGAGI. With 7 bases removed from V and 0 bases from J, the gap between germline ends came to 11 bases. CDR3 residues: CASMEGPSTDTQYF. The CDR3 region has the DNA TGTGCCAGCATGGAGGGGCCTAGCACAGATACGCAGTATTTT.

This clone came up once. CDR3 amino acids: CASSIIANQPQHF. The CDR3 DNA is TGTGCCAGTAGTATAATAGCCAATCAGCCCCAGCATTTT. J is TRBJ1-5 and V is TRBV19; no definite D call. CDR1 is LNHDA and CDR2 is SQIVND in the germline V gene (reference sequence). This CDR3 is built from 13 residues. V was cut by 2 bases and J by 3 bases, with 5 bases left in between. Full variable domain (remainder filled in from reference TRBV19 and TRBJ1-5): DGGITQSPKYLFRKEGQNVTLSCEQNLNHDAMYWYRQDPGQGLRLIYYSQIVNDFQKGDIAEGYSVSREKKESFPLTVTSAQKNPTAFYLCASSIIANQPQHFGDGTRLSIL.

The V gene is TRBV27, the J gene TRBJ1-5; D possibly corresponds to TRBD1 (5 bases). The germline V gene has CDR1 MNHEY and CDR2 SMNVEV (reference sequence). V lost 7 bases and J 8 bases, leaving 15 bases between the germline ends. CDR3 size: 13 residues. Here the CDR3 DNA reads TGTGCCAGCATGGAGGGGTTTGGGGAGCCCCAGCATTTT. It yields the protein CASMEGFGEPQHF.

In this sample, this clone turned up once. The rearrangement uses TRBV5-1 and TRBJ2-3; possible D gene TRBD1, 6 bases. Trimming took 2 bases from V and 1 from J, leaving 17 bases between them. The CDR3 has 17 amino acids. Germline V gene lookup returns CDR1 SGHRS and CDR2 YFSETQ. The DNA of the CDR3 is TGCGCCAGCAGCTTTCGGACAGCCACACAGGGCACAGATACGCAGTATTTT. Its translation is CASSFRTATQGTDTQYF.

The rearrangement links TRBV7-8 to TRBJ1-2, with 7 nucleotides matching TRBD1. The ends lost 7 bases at V and 8 bases at J; junction bases unmatched: 7. The CDR3 is made up of 12 amino acids. Germline lookup yields CDR1 SGHVS and CDR2 FQNEAQ. CDR3 DNA sequence: TGTGCCAGCAAAGGGGGCTCGGGGGGCTACACCTTC. This codes for CASKGGSGGYTF.

V and J are TRBV30 and TRBJ1-5; 8 bases are a match to TRBD1. Trimming at V came to 3 bases and at J to 6 bases, leaving 10 bases not matched to a gene. Looked up from germline, CDR1 is GTSNPN and CDR2 is SVGIG (reference sequence). The CDR3 loop spans 15 amino acids. In DNA, the CDR3 is TGTGCCTGGAGCCCCCCCGACAGGGGCGCTCAGCCCCAGCATTTT. Amino acid sequence: CAWSPPDRGAQPQHF.

The rearrangement links TRBV29-1 to TRBJ2-7; tentative D call: TRBD1 (6 bases). Between the trimmed V and J ends, which lost 4 bases and 5 bases, there was a span of 12 bases. CDR3 length equals 12 residues. The germline V gene has CDR1 SQVTM and CDR2 ANQGSEA. This CDR3 reads CSVGTARDEQYF. CDR3 coding DNA: TGCAGCGTTGGGACAGCCCGGGACGAGCAGTACTTC.

The rearrangement joins TRBV2 to TRBJ2-3; D is possibly TRBD2 (5 bases). Germline V lookup: CDR1 SNHLY, CDR2 FYNNEI. The V end lost 6 bases, the J end lost 8 bases, and 9 bases lay between the germline ends. CDR3 length equals 11 residues. In nucleotides, the CDR3 is TGTGCCAGCAGCCGTGCGGGTACGCAGTATTTT. Its translation: CASSRAGTQYF.

The chain recombines TRBV29-1 with TRBJ1-1, with D hard to call. Trimming left V 7 bases short and J 0 bases short, with 6 bases between. CDR3 length: 11 residues. Per the germline V gene, CDR1 is SQVTM and CDR2 is ANQGSEA. The CDR3 reads CSGEMNTEAFF. The CDR3 bases are TGCAGCGGAGAAATGAACACTGAAGCTTTCTTT. Combining the CDR3 with reference TRBV29-1 and TRBJ1-1 gives the whole variable domain SAVISQKPSRDICQRGTSLTIQCQVDSQVTMMFWYRQQPGQSLTLIATANQGSEATYESGFVIDKFPISRPNLTFSTLTVSNMSPEDSSIYLCSGEMNTEAFFGQGTRLTVV.

The chain has TRBV28 and TRBJ1-1, with 9 bases matching TRBD1. The V gene's germline CDR1 is MDHEN and CDR2 SYDVKM. The CDR3 runs 15 residues. V was pared by 3 bases and J by 5 bases, with 7 bases of the junction left unmatched. CDR3 in amino acids: CASSFYTGGWTEAFF. The CDR3 DNA sequence: TGTGCCAGCAGTTTCTACACAGGGGGCTGGACTGAAGCTTTCTTT.

J is TRBJ2-3 and V is TRBV30; D is unclear. V dropped 0 bases and J dropped 2 bases, with 12 bases sitting between them. The CDR3 is 15 amino acids. Germline CDR1 GTSNPN, CDR2 SVGIG (reference sequence). The CDR3 loop reads CAWSVPNSYTDTQYF. The CDR3 DNA reads as TGTGCCTGGAGTGTACCAAACAGTTACACAGATACGCAGTATTTT.

This chain connects TRBV5-4 to TRBJ1-2; 7 bases agree with TRBD1. This CDR3 contains 15 residues. Trimming removed 3 bases from V and 4 bases from J; junction bases left unmatched: 9. Germline values: CDR1 SGHNT, CDR2 YYREEE (reference sequence). CDR3 bases: TGTGCCAGCAGCTCCCAGGGGGATTTAGGCTATGGCTACACCTTC. This encodes CASSSQGDLGYGYTF.

This clone was detected a few times. V is TRBV29-1 and J is TRBJ1-1, with D possibly matching TRBD1 (6 bases). Trimming stripped 4 bases from V and 1 base from J, with 16 bases between. Germline lookup yields CDR1 SQVTM and CDR2 ANQGSEA. The CDR3 consists of 15 residues. The CDR3 region is CSVGDTSRRNTEAFF. CDR3 nucleotide sequence: TGCAGCGTTGGGGACACCTCACGGAGGAACACTGAAGCTTTCTTT.

The chain has TRBV6-5 and TRBJ2-7; D ambiguous. CDR1 is MNHEY, CDR2 SVGAGI, per germline. V lost 0 bases and J 6 bases, leaving 12 bases between the germline ends. The CDR3 is 14 amino acids. CDR3 sequence (DNA): TGTGCCAGCAGTTACTCGTCTGGGTCGGGCGAGCAGTACTTC. Amino acid sequence: CASSYSSGSGEQYF.

This chain links TRBV30 with TRBJ1-6, with TRBD1 as a possible D gene (6 bases). The CDR3 consists of 13 residues. Between the trimmed V and J ends, which lost 4 bases and 2 bases, there was a span of 6 bases. Germline-derived CDR1 and CDR2 are GTSNPN and SVGIG (reference sequence). The chain's CDR3 is CAWTGAYNSPLHF. The CDR3 DNA follows: TGTGCCTGGACAGGGGCCTATAATTCACCCCTCCACTTT.

The rearrangement links TRBV30 to TRBJ2-7; D is perhaps TRBD2 (6 bases). The germline gives CDR1 GTSNPN, CDR2 SVGIG (reference sequence). The CDR3 contains 14 residues. The ends were cut back, 1 base at V and 1 base at J, with 11 bases in the middle. The DNA of the CDR3 is TGTGCCTGGAGTGGGGGGGACGGGTCCTACGAGCAGTACTTC. This encodes CAWSGGDGSYEQYF.

This sequence joins TRBV14 and TRBJ1-4; D gene uncertain. Per the germline V gene, CDR1 is SGHDN and CDR2 is FVKESK. The CDR3 length is 14 residues. V shed 0 bases and J shed 4 bases, with 6 bases lying between them. CDR3 in amino acids: CASSQDRGNEKLFF. The CDR3 nucleotides are TGTGCCAGCAGCCAAGATCGGGGTAATGAAAAACTGTTTTTT.

The rearrangement uses TRBV7-6 and TRBJ2-1; TRBD2 matches at 8 bases. The CDR3 sequence is 15 residues long. Germline lookup yields CDR1 SGHVS and CDR2 FNYEAQ. The junction had 6 bases not matched to a gene; V was cut back by 3 bases and J by 5 bases. The CDR3 loop is CASSLDSGINNEQFF. CDR3 nucleotide sequence: TGTGCCAGCAGCTTGGATAGCGGGATAAACAATGAGCAGTTCTTC.

This chain connects TRBV5-6 to TRBJ1-1; D not certain. Trimming removed 2 bases from V and 6 bases from J, with 14 bases in between. Germline V lookup: CDR1 SGHDT, CDR2 YYEEEE. This CDR3 region has 14 residues. The chain's CDR3 is CASSFRVVRAEAFF. For the CDR3, the DNA is TGTGCCAGCAGCTTCCGGGTCGTAAGAGCTGAAGCTTTCTTT. Using reference TRBV5-6 and TRBJ1-1 for the parts outside the CDR3, the full variable domain is DAGVTQSPTHLIKTRGQQVTLRCSPKSGHDTVSWYQQALGQGPQFIFQYYEEEERQRGNFPDRFSGHQFPNYSSELNVNALLLGDSALYLCASSFRVVRAEAFFGQGTRLTVV.

V gene TRBV11-3 combines with J gene TRBJ1-1, with TRBD1 identical over 7 bases. The germline gives CDR1 SGHNT, CDR2 YENEEA. The CDR3 is 14 amino acids. Unmatched junction bases numbered 4, after V lost 5 bases and J lost 1 base. CDR3 DNA: TGTGCCAGCAGCCACAGGACAGGGAACACTGAAGCTTTCTTT. Its translation is CASSHRTGNTEAFF.

This chain links TRBV6-5 with TRBJ1-1, with D hard to call. V was pared by 2 bases and J by 1 base, with 8 bases between. The CDR3 totals 14 residues. CDR1 and CDR2 (germline): MNHEY, SVGAGI. This chain's CDR3 is CASSYISENTEAFF. The CDR3 nucleotides are TGTGCCAGCAGTTACATCTCAGAGAACACTGAAGCTTTCTTT.

The V call is TRBV6-1, the J call TRBJ2-3; TRBD1 agrees at 9 bases. This CDR3 has 15 amino acids. J gave up 2 bases and V 3 bases, and 3 bases lay outside the gene matches. Germline V gene sequence: CDR1 MNHNS, CDR2 SASEGT. The CDR3 coding sequence is TGTGCCAGCAGTGAGGGACAGGGTGTCACAGATACGCAGTATTTT. Translated, it gives CASSEGQGVTDTQYF.

The CDR3 is CAISAGEGREYGYTF. The CDR3 bases are TGTGCCATCAGTGCGGGGGAGGGACGGGAATATGGCTACACCTTC. This chain joins TRBV10-3 and TRBJ1-2; D might be TRBD1 (5 bases). Germline V gene sequence: CDR1 ENHRY, CDR2 SYGVKD. The CDR3 is 15 residues long. With 4 bases removed from V and 5 bases from J, the gap between germline ends came to 17 bases.

The chain has TRBV28 and TRBJ1-6; 11 bases match TRBD1. The CDR3 loop spans 15 amino acids. Trimming removed 6 bases from V and 9 bases from J; junction bases left unmatched: 7. Germline V CDR1 and CDR2: MDHEN, SYDVKM. CDR3 DNA: TGTGCCAGCAGAACCGGGACAGGGGGACTTTCACCCCTCCACTTT. Translating it yields CASRTGTGGLSPLHF.